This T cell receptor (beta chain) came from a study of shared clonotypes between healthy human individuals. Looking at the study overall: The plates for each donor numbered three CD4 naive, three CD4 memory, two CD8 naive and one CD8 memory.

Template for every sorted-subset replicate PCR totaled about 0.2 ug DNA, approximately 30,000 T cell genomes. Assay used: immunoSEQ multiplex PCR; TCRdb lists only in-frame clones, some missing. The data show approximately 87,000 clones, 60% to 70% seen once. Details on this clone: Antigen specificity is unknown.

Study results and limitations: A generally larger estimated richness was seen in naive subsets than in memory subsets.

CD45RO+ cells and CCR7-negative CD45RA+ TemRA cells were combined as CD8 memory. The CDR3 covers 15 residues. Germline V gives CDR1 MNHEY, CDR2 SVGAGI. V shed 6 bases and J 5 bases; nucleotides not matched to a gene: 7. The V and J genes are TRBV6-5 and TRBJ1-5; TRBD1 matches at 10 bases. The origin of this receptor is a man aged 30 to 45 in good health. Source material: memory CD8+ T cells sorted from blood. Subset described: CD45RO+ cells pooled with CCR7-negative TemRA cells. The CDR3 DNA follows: TGTGCCAGCAGATCGACAGGGGGCTTAGATCAGCCCCAGCATTTT. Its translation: CASRSTGGLDQPQHF.